This is a list of T cell receptor beta chains from one sample in a study of T cell repertoires in cytomegalovirus infection. Antigens for these TCRs are unknown. TCRdb fed the reads into MiXCR, producing one record per CDR3 protein. The sample yields some 940,000 distinct CDR3 sequences, less than 40% seen once. The sample was cultured CD8+ T cells from PBMCs, taken from culture after CMV antigen stimulation. The origin of the receptors is a human donor in good health (CMV status not recorded). Some clones in this sample may be carry-over from other donors' samples. CDR3s include the opening cysteine and the closing phenylalanine or tryptophan. The order of the fields is V gene, J gene, clone size, D gene, CDR3 length, CDR3 DNA, CDR3 protein. The D gene is left open where the match is weak. Clone sizes are given selectively: once, few, many, or a class where the clone is expanded.

TRBV12-3/TRBV12-4	TRBJ2-1	NA	TRBD2	13	TGTGCCATTCTAGCGGGGTCCTACAATGAGCAGTTCTTC	CAILAGSYNEQFF
TRBV7-6	TRBJ2-1	NA	TRBD2	15	TGTGCTAGCGGCTTGGGACTAGCGGGTTACAATGAGCAGTTCTTC	CASGLGLAGYNEQFF
TRBV24-1	TRBJ2-5	NA	NA	16	TGTGCCACCAGTGAATACCGGGCTCCTGGGGGAGAGACCCAGTACTTC	CATSEYRAPGGETQYF
TRBV15	TRBJ1-2	NA	NA	14	TGTGCCACCAGCAAGCTCGGGACGGACTATGGCTACACCTTC	CATSKLGTDYGYTF
TRBV7-6	TRBJ1-1	many	NA	13	TGTGCCAGCAGCAGCCGGTGGAACACTGAAGCTTTCTTT	CASSSRWNTEAFF
TRBV12-3/TRBV12-4	TRBJ1-5	NA	NA	13	TGTGCCAGCAGTCCCGGAAGGGTACAGCCCCAGCATTTT	CASSPGRVQPQHF
TRBV12-3/TRBV12-4	TRBJ1-1	NA	NA	13	TGTGCCAGCAGGGAAAAGGAGAGCGCTGAAGCTTTCTTT	CASREKESAEAFF
TRBV7-6	TRBJ2-7	many	NA	16	TGTGCCAGCAGCGAGGCAATCCCACCCTCCTCCTACGAGCAGTACTTC	CASSEAIPPSSYEQYF
TRBV7-2	TRBJ2-3	many	NA	19	TGTGCCAGCAGCTCAGAGGCTAAGGCAGGGTGGTCCCACACAGATACGCAGTATTTT	CASSSEAKAGWSHTDTQYF
TRBV6-1	TRBJ2-1	many	NA	13	TGTGCCAGCAGCTCCCAGGGGAGTAATGAGCAGTTCTTC	CASSSQGSNEQFF
TRBV28	TRBJ2-3	NA	NA	13	TGTGCCAGCAGTTTACACGGCACAGATACGCAGTATTTT	CASSLHGTDTQYF
TRBV2	TRBJ2-1	NA	TRBD1	13	TGTGCCAGCAGTGTTCAGGGGGTCCATGAGCAGTTCTTC	CASSVQGVHEQFF
TRBV7-2	TRBJ2-5	many	TRBD2	16	TGTGCCAGCAGCTTAAATTGGGCAGGGAGGGGAGAGACCCAGTACTTC	CASSLNWAGRGETQYF
TRBV2	TRBJ2-3	NA	TRBD2	17	TGTGCCAGCAGTGAACCCCTAGCGGGGGCCAACACAGATACGCAGTATTTT	CASSEPLAGANTDTQYF
TRBV10-3	TRBJ2-6	NA	NA	13	TGTGCCATCACTCCTGGCGGGGCCAACGTCCTGACTTTC	CAITPGGANVLTF
TRBV4-1	TRBJ1-4	NA	NA	16	TGCGCCAGCAGCCATTCCACTGGGGGGACTAATGAAAAACTGTTTTTT	CASSHSTGGTNEKLFF
TRBV20-1	TRBJ1-2	NA	NA	16	TGCAGTGCTAGTGAGGGGACGAGCCTTGCTAACTATGGCTACACCTTC	CSASEGTSLANYGYTF
TRBV27	TRBJ1-2	few	NA	15	TGTGCCAGCAGTTTATCGCTGGGTTTGGACTATGGCTACACCTTC	CASSLSLGLDYGYTF
TRBV6-6	TRBJ2-1	NA	TRBD1	12	TGTGCCAGCAGTCAAGGGGACAGCAGGCAGTTCTTC	CASSQGDSRQFF
TRBV7-2	TRBJ2-3	many	NA	12	TGTGCCAGCAGCTTATTTCCAGATACGCAGTATTTT	CASSLFPDTQYF
TRBV6-1	TRBJ1-1	few	TRBD1	12	TGTGCCGGAAGGACAGGGTGGACTGAAGCTTTCTTT	CAGRTGWTEAFF
TRBV15	TRBJ1-5	NA	NA	13	TGTGCCACCAGCAGAGACAACAATCAGCCCCAGCATTTT	CATSRDNNQPQHF
TRBV27	TRBJ2-5	NA	NA	13	TGTGCCAGCACCGTGGGGGGTGGAGAGACCCAGTACTTC	CASTVGGGETQYF
TRBV6-6	TRBJ1-2	NA	NA	15	TGTGCCAGCAGTTACAACGCCGGGGGGGCGTATGGCTACACCTTC	CASSYNAGGAYGYTF
TRBV2	TRBJ2-1	many	TRBD2	16	TGTGCCAGCAGGGGAAGACTAGCCCCTTCCTACAATGAGCAGTTCTTC	CASRGRLAPSYNEQFF